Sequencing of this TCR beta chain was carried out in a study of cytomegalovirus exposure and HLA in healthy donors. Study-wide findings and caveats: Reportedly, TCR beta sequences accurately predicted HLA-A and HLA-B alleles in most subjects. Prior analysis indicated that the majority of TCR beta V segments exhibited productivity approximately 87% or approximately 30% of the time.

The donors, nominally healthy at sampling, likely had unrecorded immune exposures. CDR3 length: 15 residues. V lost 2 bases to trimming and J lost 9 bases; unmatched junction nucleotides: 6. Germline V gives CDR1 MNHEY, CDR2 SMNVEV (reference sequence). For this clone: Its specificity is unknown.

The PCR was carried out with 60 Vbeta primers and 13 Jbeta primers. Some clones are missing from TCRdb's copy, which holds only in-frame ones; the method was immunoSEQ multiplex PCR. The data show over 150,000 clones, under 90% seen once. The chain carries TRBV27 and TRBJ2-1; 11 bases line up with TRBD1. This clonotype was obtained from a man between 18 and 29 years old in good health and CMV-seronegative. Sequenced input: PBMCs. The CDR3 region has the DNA TGTGCCAGCAGTTTAAACGGACAGGGGGCCGTTGAGCAGTTCTTC. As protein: CASSLNGQGAVEQFF.